The 7 T cell receptor beta chains below all came from one sample that was sequenced in a study of breast tumors, draining lymph nodes, adjacent tissues. TCRdb independently ran MiXCR on the multiplex PCR reads; one entry per CDR3 protein. The data contain about 230,000 distinct CDR3 sequences, about 34% of them singletons. Samples came from axillary lymph nodes draining the breast cancer. The specimen was axillary lymph node tissue. The receptors here all came from a female donor with breast cancer. Some clones in this sample may be carry-over from other donors' samples.

In its sample, this clonotype was seen many times. The conserved phenylalanine or tryptophan is not found at the CDR3 terminus, so this likely reflects a read error. CDR3 sequence (DNA): TGTGCCAGCAGCTTAGATAGGGGGCGATACAATGAGCAGTTCCTC. Protein product: CASSLDRGRYNEQFL. V usage is TRBV7-6 and J usage is TRBJ2-1; 7 nucleotides line up with TRBD1. The CDR3 has 15 residues. The germline V gene encodes CDR1 SGHVS and CDR2 FNYEAQ. V shed 1 base, J shed 4 bases, and the junction held 4 bases outside the gene matches.

The chain is built from TRBV20-1 and TRBJ2-3; 9 bases align to TRBD2. The CDR3 is 18 amino acids. The germline V gene has CDR1 DFQATT and CDR2 SNEGSKA (reference sequence). Trimming at V came to 2 bases and at J to 2 bases, leaving 14 bases not matched to a gene. CDR3 sequence: CSARLCCGREGDTDTQYF. CDR3 nucleotides: TGCAGTGCTAGACTCTGTTGCGGGAGGGAGGGAGACACAGATACGCAGTATTTT.

This clonotype was picked up many times. This rearrangement joins TRBV5-1 to TRBJ2-2; D perhaps matches TRBD1 (6 bases). V lost 3 bases, J lost 4 bases, and 7 bases lay in between. The CDR3 sequence is 13 residues long. The germline V gene has CDR1 SGHRS and CDR2 YFSETQ. Here the CDR3 reads CASSSGVTGELFF. The CDR3 bases are TGCGCCAGCAGCTCAGGGGTCACCGGGGAGCTGTTTTTT.

This clonotype showed up many times. This sequence joins TRBV10-3 and TRBJ2-7; D is perhaps TRBD1 (6 bases). The CDR3 is made up of 13 amino acids. CDR1 and CDR2 (germline): ENHRY, SYGVKD. V gave up 10 bases and J gave up 2 bases, with 15 bases separating them. CDR3 coding DNA: TGTGCCACCAACCGGGACACGACCTACGAGCAGTACTTC. Its protein product is CATNRDTTYEQYF.

This clonotype was seen at least ten times. The rearrangement links TRBV6-5 to TRBJ2-7; 7 nucleotides agree with TRBD2. J gave up 3 bases and V 5 bases, and 7 bases lay outside the gene matches. This CDR3 contains 14 residues. Germline assignment: CDR1 MNHEY and CDR2 SVGAGI. The chain's CDR3 is CASSHGRGSYEQYF. For the CDR3, the DNA is TGTGCCAGCAGTCACGGGCGCGGGAGCTACGAGCAGTACTTC.

A word on this clonotype: Being one base from a much bigger clone, this may be a read error. This sequence joins TRBV5-5 and TRBJ2-6; 14 bases map to TRBD2. Germline CDR1 and CDR2: SGHKS and YYEKEE (reference sequence). The CDR3 totals 17 residues. The CDR3 sequence: CASSPGLAGAGANVLAF. The DNA for the CDR3 is TGTGCCAGCAGCCCGGGACTAGCGGGAGCTGGGGCCAACGTCCTGGCTTTC.

Concerning this clonotype: A much larger clone is a single base away; this may be a read error. The chain employs TRBV20-1 and TRBJ2-3, with 10 bases matching TRBD2. The CDR3 is 15 residues long. Unmatched junction bases numbered 9, after V lost 1 base and J lost 8 bases. Germline V gene data show CDR1 as DFQATT and CDR2 as SNEGSKA (reference sequence). CDR3 loop: CSARALAGALGTQYF. Written as DNA, the CDR3 is TGCAGTGCTAGAGCCCTAGCGGGAGCTCTAGGTACGCAGTATTTT.